The sequence of this T cell receptor (beta chain) was determined in a study of blood T cell repertoires in COVID-19. The assay was immunoSEQ multiplex PCR, and TCRdb's table has in-frame clones only and misses some. The table lists roughly 330,000 clones, around 90% of them singletons. This clone has just one count. Trimming removed 1 base at V and 8 bases at J, with 21 bases between. Germline V lookup: CDR1 SGHTA, CDR2 FQGNSA. The CDR3 totals 17 residues. The chain recombines TRBV7-2 with TRBJ2-1; TRBD1 is a possible D gene (7 bases). The sequence was obtained from a woman aged 25 to 39 who had recovered from COVID-19. Input material: PBMCs or T cells enriched from blood (not recorded which). CDR3 in DNA: TGTGCCAGCAGCTTAGGGACCAGGGGGGCGCCGTGGGATGAGCAGTTCTTC. Translating it yields CASSLGTRGAPWDEQFF.